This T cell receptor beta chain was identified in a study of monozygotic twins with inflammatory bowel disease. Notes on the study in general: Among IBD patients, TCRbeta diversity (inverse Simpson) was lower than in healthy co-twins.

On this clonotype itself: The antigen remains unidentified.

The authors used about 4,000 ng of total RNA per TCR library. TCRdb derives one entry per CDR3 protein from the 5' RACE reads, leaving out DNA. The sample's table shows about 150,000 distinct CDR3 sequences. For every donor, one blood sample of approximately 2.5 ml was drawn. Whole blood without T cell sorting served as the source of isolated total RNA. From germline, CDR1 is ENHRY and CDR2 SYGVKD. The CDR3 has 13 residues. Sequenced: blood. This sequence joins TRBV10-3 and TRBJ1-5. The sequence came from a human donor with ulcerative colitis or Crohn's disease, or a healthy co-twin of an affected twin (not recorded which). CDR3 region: CAISGDSNQPQHF.